These 9 T cell receptor beta chains originate from one sample sequenced in a study of CD8+ T cells in alopecia areata. Stated treatment: oral pan-JAK inhibitor, 5-10 mg twice daily. In each case, RNA was isolated and then reverse transcribed into cDNA as the sequencing template. Method: immunoSEQ multiplex PCR; TCRdb's copy keeps in-frame clones and lacks some. Of about 140,000 clones listed, around four fifths are singletons. The sequencing here drew on CD8+ T cells sorted from blood, taken at week 4, from a patient treated with tofacitinib. The receptors derive from a human donor with alopecia areata.

The genes are TRBV18 and TRBJ2-7; no reliable D call. V was pared by 8 bases and J by 7 bases, with 21 bases between. Germline V lookup: CDR1 KGHSH, CDR2 LQKENI. The CDR3 runs to 14 residues. The CDR3 loop reads CASPPRAGRMEQYF. The CDR3 nucleotides are TGTGCCAGCCCTCCCCGCGCAGGAAGGATGGAGCAGTACTTC.

The J gene is TRBJ2-7, the V gene TRBV5-1; TRBD1 is a possible D gene (5 bases). Germline V gene lookup returns CDR1 SGHRS and CDR2 YFSETQ. This CDR3 is 13 amino acids long. V was shortened by 2 bases and J by 0 bases, with 6 bases between the two germline ends. The CDR3 nucleotides are TGCGCCAGCAGCTTACAGGTCTCCTACGAGCAGTACTTC. As protein: CASSLQVSYEQYF.

This chain links TRBV9 with TRBJ2-7; 8 bases agree with TRBD2. Losses at the gene ends were 0 bases for V and 2 bases for J; bases not matched to a gene: 4. There are 15 residues in the CDR3. Germline assignment: CDR1 SGDLS and CDR2 YYNGEE. The CDR3 spells CASSVGLATAYEQYF. The CDR3 nucleotides are TGTGCCAGCAGCGTAGGACTAGCGACCGCCTACGAGCAGTACTTC.

This rearrangement joins TRBV27 to TRBJ2-7; the D gene is possibly TRBD2 (5 bases). This CDR3 has 13 amino acids. Trimming took 8 bases from V and 4 from J, leaving 15 bases between them. Per the germline V gene, CDR1 is MNHEY and CDR2 is SMNVEV (reference sequence). CDR3 nucleotides: TGTGCCAGCGGACTTACAGTCCAGTACGAGCAGTACTTC. It is translated as CASGLTVQYEQYF.

Comment on this clone: Other DNA sequences in this specimen translate into the identical CDR3. The V gene is TRBV7-2, the J gene TRBJ1-1; D not certain. Germline V gene lookup returns CDR1 SGHTA and CDR2 FQGNSA. V was pared by 5 bases and J by 6 bases, with 19 bases between. The CDR3 consists of 15 residues. CDR3 in DNA: TGTGCCAGCAGCCCGGCCTCTTGGGGAGGAGCTGAAGCTTTCTTT. Its protein is CASSPASWGGAEAFF.

This clone was detected once. V gene TRBV7-9 combines with J gene TRBJ1-1, with D unresolved. The CDR3 has 12 amino acids. Trimming took off 5 bases at V and 6 bases at J, with 10 bases between the two ends. Germline loops: CDR1 SEHNR, CDR2 FQNEAQ (reference sequence). The CDR3 protein is CASSLPRPEAFF. As DNA, the CDR3 is TGTGCCAGCAGCCTTCCCAGGCCTGAAGCTTTCTTT.

The chain is built from TRBV4-1 and TRBJ1-6; D unresolved. CDR1 and CDR2 (germline): MGHRA, YSYEKL. The CDR3 is 14 residues long. V lost 1 base, J lost 15 bases, and 16 bases lay in between. CDR3 nucleotides: TGCGCCAGCAGCCAAGTGACCGGCCGTTCGAGCCTCCACTTT. It specifies CASSQVTGRSSLHF.

The chain combines TRBV6-6 with TRBJ1-5, with D maybe TRBD1 (5 bases). Trimming stripped 7 bases from V and 7 bases from J, with 20 bases between. The CDR3 sequence is 15 residues long. Germline V lookup: CDR1 MNHNY, CDR2 SVGAGI (reference sequence). CDR3 sequence: CASTPTGGARQPQHF. The CDR3 DNA follows: TGTGCCAGCACGCCCACCGGTGGGGCAAGGCAGCCCCAGCATTTT.

The genes are TRBV5-6 and TRBJ2-2; TRBD1 matches at 9 bases. The germline gives CDR1 SGHDT, CDR2 YYEEEE. The CDR3 is 16 residues long. V shed 3 bases, J shed 5 bases, and the junction held 8 bases outside the gene matches. The CDR3, as DNA: TGTGCCAGCAGCTCCGAGACAGGGGGATCTACCGGGGAGCTGTTTTTT. It specifies CASSSETGGSTGELFF.